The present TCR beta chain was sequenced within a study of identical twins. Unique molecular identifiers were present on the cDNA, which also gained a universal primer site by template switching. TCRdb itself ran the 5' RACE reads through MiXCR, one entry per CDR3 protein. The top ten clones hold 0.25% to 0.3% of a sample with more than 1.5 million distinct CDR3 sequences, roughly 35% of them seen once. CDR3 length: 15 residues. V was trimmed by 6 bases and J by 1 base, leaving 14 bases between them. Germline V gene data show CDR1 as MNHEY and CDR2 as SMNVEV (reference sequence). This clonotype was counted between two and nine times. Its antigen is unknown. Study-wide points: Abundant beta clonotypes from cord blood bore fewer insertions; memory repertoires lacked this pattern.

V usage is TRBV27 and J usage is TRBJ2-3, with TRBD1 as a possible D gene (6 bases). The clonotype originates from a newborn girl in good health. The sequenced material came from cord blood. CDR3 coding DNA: TGTGCCAGCAGACCCAGGGGAAAGGGCACAGATACGCAGTATTTT. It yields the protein CASRPRGKGTDTQYF.